This TCR beta chain was documented in a study of OX40 agonist ivuxolimab in advanced cancers. Findings and caveats of the study: The antigen specificity of the peripheral T cells (those that were expanded) was not determined. In general, CD8+ T cells held more expanded clones than CD4+ did, on average. Within 6 weeks, CD4+ and CD8+ blood T cells expanded clonally at 0.1 to 3.0 mg/kg.

The CDR3 is 12 amino acids. Per the germline V gene, CDR1 is MDHEN and CDR2 is SYDVKM. The V end lost 2 bases, the J end lost 3 bases, and 2 bases lay between the germline ends. Assay used: immunoSEQ multiplex PCR; TCRdb lists only in-frame clones, some missing. The data contain about 72,000 clones, around 88% of them seen just once; the ten biggest clones take up 0.85% to 1%. As for this clone: What it binds is not known.

Excluded were patients having autoimmune disease history or systemic immunosuppression. This specimen consisted of CD4+ or CD8+ T cells sorted from blood, obtained in a trial of the OX40 agonist ivuxolimab. J is TRBJ1-5 and V is TRBV28; the D is unclear. This clonotype was sampled from an adult with an advanced solid tumor such as melanoma, head and neck, liver or kidney cancer. CDR3 residues: CASSLVNQPQHF. The CDR3 DNA is TGTGCCAGCAGTTTAGTCAATCAGCCCCAGCATTTT.